These 20 T cell receptor beta chains were all obtained from the same sample, sequenced in a study of T cells in Graves' hyperthyroidism and ophthalmopathy. Amplified TCR beta CDR3 regions derived from RNA transcripts. The HTBI primer set drove a first-round RT-PCR of the TCR CDR3. Each CDR3 protein is one row after TCRdb ran MiXCR on the multiplex PCR reads. The table records some 250,000 distinct CDR3 sequences, about 15% of them present only once. The sample was blood. The receptors come from a woman aged 40 to 50 with Graves' hyperthyroidism that later progressed to Graves' ophthalmopathy.

The chain couples TRBV5-1 to TRBJ2-2, with 8 bases fitting TRBD1. The J segment lost 6 bases and the V segment lost 8 bases, leaving 3 bases of the junction unmatched. The CDR3 length is 12 residues. Germline V gene sequence: CDR1 SGHRS, CDR2 YFSETQ. In DNA, the CDR3 is TGCGCCAGTAAACAGGGGGCCGGGGAGCTGTTTTTT. Its translation is CASKQGAGELFF. Full variable domain (remainder filled in from reference TRBV5-1 and TRBJ2-2): KAGVTQTPRYLIKTRGQQVTLSCSPISGHRSVSWYQQTPGQGLQFLFEYFSETQRNKGNFPGRFSGRQFSNSRSEMNVSTLELGDSALYLCASKQGAGELFFGEGSRLTVL.

The CDR3 DNA reads as TGTGCCAGCAGTGTTACCGGACTCAGCAATGAGCAGTTCTTC. As protein: CASSVTGLSNEQFF. The chain uses TRBV6-1 and TRBJ2-1, with D possibly matching TRBD2 (5 bases). The V and J ends lost 4 bases and 6 bases respectively, with 13 bases between them. The CDR3 consists of 14 residues. Germline CDR1 reads MNHNS; CDR2 reads SASEGT.

The sample holds many counts of this clonotype. The chain links TRBV6-1 to TRBJ2-1; 14 nucleotides align to TRBD2. The CDR3 is 16 amino acids. Germline V lookup: CDR1 MNHNS, CDR2 SASEGT. Trimming removed 4 bases from V and 8 bases from J; junction bases left unmatched: 7. The CDR3 DNA is TGTGCCAGCAGTGCGCAGCGACTAGCGGGGGGGGATGAGCAGTTCTTC. Its translation: CASSAQRLAGGDEQFF.

This clonotype has ten or more counts. The CDR3 DNA sequence: TGTGCCACCAGCAGATTCTACAATGAGCAGTTCTTC. This encodes CATSRFYNEQFF. The chain couples TRBV15 to TRBJ2-1; D remains unclear. V was shortened by 2 bases and J by 3 bases, with 2 bases between the two germline ends. Germline CDR1 LNHNV, CDR2 YYDKDF (reference sequence). The CDR3 runs to 12 residues. The whole variable domain, remainder taken from reference TRBV15 and TRBJ2-1, is DAMVIQNPRYQVTQFGKPVTLSCSQTLNHNVMYWYQQKSSQAPKLLFHYYDKDFNNEADTPDNFQSRRPNTSFCFLDIRSPGLGDTAMYLCATSRFYNEQFFGPGTRLTVL.

This clonotype was seen at least ten times. This chain joins TRBV6-1 and TRBJ2-4; D not resolved. V was trimmed by 4 bases and J by 2 bases, leaving 12 bases between them. Germline V lookup: CDR1 MNHNS, CDR2 SASEGT. The CDR3 runs to 15 residues. The CDR3 DNA sequence: TGTGCCAGCAGTGCGTCTTTCCTCCCCAAAAACATTCAGTACTTC. Translation: CASSASFLPKNIQYF.

Here the CDR3 DNA reads TGTGCCAGCAGCCCTGCGACTAGCGGGAGACTCCAGTTCTTC. Its translation: CASSPATSGRLQFF. V gene TRBV7-9 combines with J gene TRBJ2-5; TRBD2 matches at 12 bases. The J call may be wrong; the DNA end is better matched by TRBJ2-1. Germline V CDR1 and CDR2: SEHNR, FQNEAQ (reference sequence). This CDR3 has 14 amino acids.

Ten or more counts support this clonotype. J is TRBJ2-7 and V is TRBV28, with TRBD1 matching 10 bases. V shed 3 bases and J 2 bases; nucleotides not matched to a gene: 7. CDR1 is MDHEN, CDR2 SYDVKM, per germline. This CDR3 is 16 amino acids long. CDR3 residues: CASSFARDRGPYEQYF. The CDR3, as DNA: TGTGCCAGCAGTTTCGCCCGGGACAGGGGCCCCTACGAGCAGTACTTC.

This clonotype was seen only once. The rearrangement joins TRBV11-3 to TRBJ2-7, with a possible D match to TRBD1 (6 bases). The V end was cut by 6 bases, the J end by 2 bases, with 17 bases between. Per the germline V gene, CDR1 is SGHNT and CDR2 is YENEEA. The length of the CDR3 is 15 residues. The CDR3 is CASRVRDTNTYEQYF. In DNA, the CDR3 is TGTGCCAGCAGGGTCCGGGACACCAACACCTACGAGCAGTACTTC.

This clonotype was counted many times. The chain is built from TRBV2 and TRBJ2-5; D ambiguous. V lost 6 bases, J lost 0 bases, and 14 bases lay in between. The CDR3 contains 15 residues. The V gene's germline CDR1 is SNHLY and CDR2 FYNNEI. Written as DNA, the CDR3 is TGTGCCAGCAGCCATAGGTCCTCCCACCAAGAGACCCAGTACTTC. Protein sequence: CASSHRSSHQETQYF.

The table lists this clonotype with many counts. The chain has TRBV20-1 and TRBJ2-7, with 8 bases aligning to TRBD1. This CDR3 region has 14 residues. V dropped 3 bases and J dropped 7; count of bases not matched to a gene: 11. Per the germline V gene, CDR1 is DFQATT and CDR2 is SNEGSKA (reference sequence). The CDR3 nucleotides read TGCAGTGCTAGCGAGGACAGGGTGGTTGGAGAGCAGTACTTC. This translates into CSASEDRVVGEQYF.

This clonotype was detected ten times or more. This chain uses TRBV12-3 or TRBV12-4 with TRBJ2-5, with 14 bases fitting TRBD2. The CDR3 sequence is 19 residues long. Losses at the gene ends were 3 bases for V and 5 bases for J; bases not matched to a gene: 14. CDR3 amino acids: CASSFGLAGGGTRGETQYF. The CDR3 DNA reads as TGTGCCAGCAGTTTCGGACTAGCGGGAGGAGGCACCCGGGGGGAGACCCAGTACTTC.

Ten or more counts support this clonotype. The chain has TRBV6-1 and TRBJ2-1; 12 bases map to TRBD2. This CDR3 region has 18 residues. The ends lost 4 bases at V and 5 bases at J; junction bases unmatched: 12. Germline CDR1 reads MNHNS; CDR2 reads SASEGT. The CDR3 DNA follows: TGTGCCAGCAGTGCAAGGACTAGCGGGACGGCGGCCCACAATGAGCAGTTCTTC. It encodes CASSARTSGTAAHNEQFF.

This clonotype was found a few times. The chain is built from TRBV4-1 and TRBJ2-2, with D perhaps matching TRBD1 or TRBD2 (5 bases each). This CDR3 has 17 residues. Per the germline V gene, CDR1 is MGHRA and CDR2 is YSYEKL. Trimming shortened V by 4 bases and J by 7 bases, and 22 bases separated the two germline ends. The CDR3 protein is CASSRFQGLAEDGELFF. CDR3 sequence (DNA): TGCGCCAGCAGCCGATTTCAGGGCCTGGCGGAGGACGGGGAGCTGTTTTTT.

This clonotype came up many times. The chain combines TRBV12-3 or TRBV12-4 with TRBJ2-1; D gene ambiguous. The CDR3 has 15 amino acids. Deletions cut 2 bases from V and 2 bases from J, with 10 bases between. CDR3 amino acids: CASSLNLPTYNEQFF. The CDR3 DNA is TGTGCCAGCAGTTTAAACCTACCTACCTACAATGAGCAGTTCTTC.

The table lists this clonotype with many counts. This chain links TRBV30 with TRBJ1-1; D uncertain. The germline V gene has CDR1 GTSNPN and CDR2 SVGIG (reference sequence). The V and J ends lost 3 bases and 11 bases respectively, with 13 bases between them. CDR3 size: 11 residues. The CDR3 loop reads CAWSPSNIAFF. In nucleotides, the CDR3 is TGTGCCTGGAGCCCATCGAACATCGCTTTCTTT.

This clonotype appeared a few times. The chain recombines TRBV6-4 with TRBJ2-3; TRBD2 aligns across 9 bases. CDR3 length: 19 residues. Looked up from germline, CDR1 is MRHNA and CDR2 is SNTAGT. V dropped 0 bases and J dropped 6; count of bases not matched to a gene: 16. The CDR3, as DNA: TGTGCCAGCAGTGACTCCCCTTTGGTAGCGGGAGTAGGTTCGGATACGCAGTATTTT. Amino acids: CASSDSPLVAGVGSDTQYF.

This CDR3 reads CSVEVRVDDGYTF. Written as DNA, the CDR3 is TGCAGCGTTGAAGTCAGGGTGGACGATGGCTACACCTTC. The chain joins TRBV29-1 to TRBJ1-2; TRBD1 is a possible D gene (5 bases). The CDR3 length is 13 residues. V was cut by 1 base and J by 6 bases, with 12 bases left in between. Germline loops: CDR1 SQVTM, CDR2 ANQGSEA.

At least ten counts were recorded for this clonotype. This rearrangement joins TRBV30 to TRBJ2-7; D is ambiguous. The CDR3 is made up of 13 amino acids. Between the trimmed V and J ends, which lost 5 bases and 0 bases, there was a span of 11 bases. Looked up from germline, CDR1 is GTSNPN and CDR2 is SVGIG (reference sequence). The CDR3: CAWESTSSYEQYF. CDR3 DNA: TGTGCCTGGGAGAGTACATCCTCCTACGAGCAGTACTTC.

The chain links TRBV11-2 to TRBJ2-1; 8 bases map to TRBD2. The CDR3 contains 15 residues. The germline gives CDR1 SGHAT, CDR2 FQNNGV. J gave up 5 bases and V 3 bases, and 6 bases lay outside the gene matches. CDR3 bases: TGTGCCAGCAGCTTGGGAGCGGGAGCCCACAATGAGCAGTTCTTC. This gives the protein CASSLGAGAHNEQFF.

This clonotype was found many times. The chain recombines TRBV3-1 with TRBJ2-1; D assignment may be TRBD1 or TRBD2 (5 bases each). This CDR3 spans 16 amino acids. CDR1 and CDR2 from the germline V gene are LGHDT and YNNKEL (reference sequence). Trimming pared 0 bases from V and 9 bases from J, leaving 18 bases between. CDR3 bases: TGTGCCAGCAGCCAAGATGGGGCACTGAGGGCTAGTGAGCAGTTCTTC. Translating gives CASSQDGALRASEQFF.